This T cell receptor beta chain originates from a study of blood T cell repertoires in COVID-19. Study as a whole: Both acute and convalescent COVID-19 samples were obtained from the United States, Italy and Spain.

Only in-frame clones appear in the TCRdb table, and some are missing; sequencing was by immunoSEQ multiplex PCR. The repertoire holds approximately 100,000 clones, with approximately 88% as singletons. Sequencing was carried out using peripheral blood. This sequence was found in a woman aged 55 to 70 with acute or convalescent COVID-19.

The CDR3 DNA follows: TGTGCCATCAGTGAGTCCCCTGAGGGTACCGGGGAGCTGTTTTTT. Its protein is CAISESPEGTGELFF. This chain links TRBV10-3 with TRBJ2-2; weak D call: TRBD2 (5 bases). Deletions cut 0 bases from V and 5 bases from J, with 10 bases between. CDR1 and CDR2 (germline): ENHRY, SYGVKD. The CDR3 runs to 15 residues.